This TCR beta chain was recovered during a study of shared clonotypes between healthy human individuals (dated by TCRdb to the early 2020s). The study in broad terms: A couple of women and three men aged 18 to 49 years were included in the cohort. For each donor, three plates each were used for CD4 naive and CD4 memory, two plates were used for CD8 naive, and one plate was used for CD8 memory. Blood TCR repertoires of five healthy adults were deeply sequenced to estimate repertoire size and the extent of clonotype sharing between individuals. To increase sequencing depth and limit assay-specific biases, different laboratories used diverse techniques to prepare libraries and sequence TCR repertoires. Leukapheresis yielded between about 0.9 and 8.9 billion PBMCs per donor.

About this clone: Its antigen is still unknown. No clone much larger than this one lies a single base away; base qualities are absent.

Study-level results and caveats: Across a handful of donors, roughly 5.4% of naive CD4, 3.5% of naive CD8, around 2.1% of memory CD4, and roughly 0.41% of memory CD8 clonotypes were shared. Pairwise subsampling indicated that sequencing depth was expected to affect the degree of clonotype sharing among donors. Clonotypes shared by all four sorted-subset donors showed higher generation probabilities than non-shared clonotypes. Sampling was limited to blood, and TCR repertoires in tissue likely differ from TCR repertoires in blood. Larger estimated clonotype richness was generally found for naive subsets than for memory subsets. Because the study included only a small number of donors, the genetic and exposure-history diversity represented was limited. Even with the large sequencing depth, rarefaction of the sorted-subset datasets indicated that sequencing was incomplete.

The cysteine opens and the phenylalanine closes a CDR3 of 13 amino acids. Only CDR3 DNA remains: 39 bases, in frame from the first base. V and J lose 0 bases and 8 bases, and a span of 9 bases separates them. The germline V gene (reference sequence) provides CDR1 SGHNT and CDR2 YYREEE. TCR CDR3 regions were amplified from genomic DNA by multiplex PCR using the deep immunoSEQ assay. Extracted genomic DNA from each cell subset was spread evenly across all wells of several immunoSEQ 96-well plates, with each plate serving as a replicate. For sorted subsets, 200 to 250 ng genomic DNA, equal to 25,000 to 35,000 T cell genomes, was loaded into each replicate PCR. Purified libraries were measured with a Qubit 3.0 fluorometer, size-checked on a Bioanalyzer 2100, and measured again with the KAPA Library Quantification kit. Every immunoSEQ 96-well plate was sequenced on a separate single-read 150-cycle Illumina NextSeq 550 flow cell. In the original analysis: The immunoSEQ output contained only junctional sequences without quality scores, so filtering could not match that applied to full-length reads. To assign V/J genes and CDR3, sequences were annotated against IMGT germline references using PyIR, a Python wrapper for IgBLAST v1.9. Reads were removed for weak V/J assignments (E-value above 1e-6), missing CDR3, stop codons, out-of-frame junctions, or ambiguous translated residues. V3J clonotypes were defined by identical inferred V gene, J gene, and CDR3 amino acid sequence. Percentage overlap between repertoires was calculated by dividing the number of shared unique clonotypes by the size of the smaller repertoire. Richness of each repertoire was evaluated using RTK rarefaction, the Chao1 estimator, and Recon v2.1 estimates of unobserved clonotypes. OLGA was used to compute generation probabilities for all TCRbeta clonotypes that the gDNA method yielded from a few donors. Held by TCRdb, this immuneACCESS table contains in-frame sequences only and omits some clones. Under half of the omission traces to an unresolved V gene where checked; the cause of the rest is unknown. The V and J calls and clone size are taken from that table; D and trimming were inferred from the DNA. In all, the sample holds 2 million to 3 million clones, and around 94% of those were seen once. The ten top clones hold more than 0.12% of the sample.

The donors were healthy, HIV-negative adults with no recently reported acute infections or vaccinations. All donors were Caucasian adults living in Nashville, Tennessee, USA. Magnetic negative selection was used to enrich CD4+ T cells, after which naive cells were positively selected on CD45RA and the negative fraction became the memory subset. Blood was collected by leukapheresis, and PBMCs were isolated by Ficoll-Histopaque density gradient centrifugation and then cryopreserved in liquid nitrogen vapor phase. Analytical flow cytometry was used to check the purity and quantity of each magnetically sorted T cell population. From each sorted fraction, genomic DNA was isolated and quantified by UV absorbance on a Nanodrop 2000c.

This chain joins TRBV5-4 to TRBJ2-1; the D segment could be TRBD1, given 5 matching bases. Sequencing used naive CD4+ T cells sorted from blood. The cell subset or site label, read with the paper, signifies: CD45RA+ positively selected. This TCR derives from a man aged 18 to 30 in good health. The CDR3 region: CASSLGLGDEQFF. The base sequence is TGTGCCAGCAGCTTGGGGCTAGGGGATGAGCAGTTCTTC.